A single sample gave rise to the 8 T cell receptor beta chains below, sequenced in a study of glioma-infiltrating T cells after dendritic cell vaccination. Specified time point: after dendritic cell vaccination, including at tumor progression/relapse. Libraries were prepared by immunoSEQ multiplex PCR; TCRdb keeps only in-frame clonotypes and omits some of them. The data contain around 92,000 clones, less than 90% of them singletons. This material consisted of blood, taken after dendritic cell vaccination. The receptor set was obtained from a human donor with glioblastoma.

The chain is built from TRBV13 and TRBJ2-1; 8 nucleotides line up with TRBD2. J lost 4 bases, V lost 0 bases, and 5 bases had no gene match. Germline V gene sequence: CDR1 PRHDT, CDR2 FYEKMQ (reference sequence). This CDR3 spans 16 amino acids. Written as DNA, the CDR3 is TGTGCCAGCAGCTTAGGGACTAGCGAGTTTTACAATGAGCAGTTCTTC. The encoded protein is CASSLGTSEFYNEQFF.

The rearrangement links TRBV19 to TRBJ1-5, with TRBD1 identical over 11 bases. Per the germline V gene, CDR1 is LNHDA and CDR2 is SQIVND (reference sequence). The CDR3 has 16 amino acids. The ends lost 6 bases at V and 4 bases at J; junction bases unmatched: 8. The CDR3 sequence: CASRGMGTGGNQPQHF. The DNA for the CDR3 is TGTGCCAGTAGGGGCATGGGGACAGGGGGAAATCAGCCCCAGCATTTT.

The chain couples TRBV19 to TRBJ1-2; D gene unclear. This CDR3 has 17 residues. Between the trimmed V and J ends, which lost 0 bases and 0 bases, there was a span of 14 bases. CDR1 LNHDA and CDR2 SQIVND come from the germline V gene (reference sequence). CDR3 bases: TGTGCCAGTAGTATAGATCTATTTGGGCATACTAACTATGGCTACACCTTC. Its protein is CASSIDLFGHTNYGYTF.

This clone has only one observation. This chain connects TRBV30 to TRBJ1-2; 8 nucleotides line up with TRBD1. V lost 3 bases and J lost 4; bases outside the gene matches: 7. The length of the CDR3 is 14 residues. CDR1 and CDR2 from the germline V gene are GTSNPN and SVGIG (reference sequence). The CDR3 sequence is CAWSSRGPGYGYTF. CDR3 in DNA: TGTGCCTGGAGCTCCAGGGGGCCAGGCTATGGCTACACCTTC.

The J gene is TRBJ2-3, the V gene TRBV6-4, with D maybe TRBD2 (5 bases). V lost 3 bases and J 7 bases, leaving 11 bases between the germline ends. Germline loops: CDR1 MRHNA, CDR2 SNTAGT. This CDR3 comprises 13 residues. The CDR3 protein is CASSEPGKNTQYF. In DNA form, the CDR3 reads TGTGCCAGCAGTGAACCGGGAAAGAATACGCAGTATTTT.

The chain recombines TRBV10-3 with TRBJ1-2; D uncertain. Germline assignment: CDR1 ENHRY and CDR2 SYGVKD. The CDR3 loop spans 13 amino acids. Trimming cost V 7 bases and J 2 bases, with 11 bases left between them. The CDR3 DNA sequence: TGTGCCATCAACCGGGAAGGAAACTATGGCTACACCTTC. Amino acids: CAINREGNYGYTF.

This chain joins TRBV10-2 and TRBJ2-3, with TRBD2 matching over 11 bases. CDR3 size: 15 residues. Germline V gene data show CDR1 as WSHSY and CDR2 as SAAADI. J gave up 5 bases and V 6 bases, and 7 bases lay outside the gene matches. The CDR3 sequence: CASRKTSGIGDTQYF. The CDR3 bases are TGCGCCAGCAGGAAGACTAGCGGGATCGGAGATACGCAGTATTTT.

This clone was seen a single time. This chain uses TRBV7-9 with TRBJ1-1, with 7 bases that match TRBD1. The V gene end was trimmed by 2 bases and the J gene end by 6 bases; junction bases not matched to a gene: 3. Germline V gene sequence: CDR1 SEHNR, CDR2 FQNEAQ (reference sequence). The CDR3 consists of 13 residues. The DNA of the CDR3 is TGTGCCAGCAGCTTACTCAGGGGGGCTGAAGCTTTCTTT. Residues: CASSLLRGAEAFF.